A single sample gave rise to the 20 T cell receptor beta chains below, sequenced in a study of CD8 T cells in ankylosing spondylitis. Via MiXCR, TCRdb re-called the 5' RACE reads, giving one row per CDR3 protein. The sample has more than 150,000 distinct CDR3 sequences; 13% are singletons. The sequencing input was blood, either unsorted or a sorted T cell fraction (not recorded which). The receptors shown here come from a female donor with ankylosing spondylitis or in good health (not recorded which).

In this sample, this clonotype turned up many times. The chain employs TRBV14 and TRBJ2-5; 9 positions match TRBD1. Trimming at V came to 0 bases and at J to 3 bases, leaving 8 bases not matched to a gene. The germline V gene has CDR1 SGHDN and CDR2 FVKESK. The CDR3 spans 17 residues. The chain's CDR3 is CASSQERWGQGEETQYF. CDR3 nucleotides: TGTGCCAGCAGCCAAGAAAGATGGGGACAGGGTGAAGAGACCCAGTACTTC.

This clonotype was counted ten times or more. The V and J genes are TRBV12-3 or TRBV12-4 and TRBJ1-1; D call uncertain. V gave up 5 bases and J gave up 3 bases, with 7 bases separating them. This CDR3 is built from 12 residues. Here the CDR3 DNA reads TGTGCCAGCAGTCATTCAGACACTGAAGCTTTCTTT. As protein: CASSHSDTEAFF.

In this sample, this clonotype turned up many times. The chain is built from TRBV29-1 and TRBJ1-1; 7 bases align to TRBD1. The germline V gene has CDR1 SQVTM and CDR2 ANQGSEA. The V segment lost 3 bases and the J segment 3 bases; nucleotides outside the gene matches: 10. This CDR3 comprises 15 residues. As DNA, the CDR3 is TGCAGCGTTGACAGGGGGAGAGAAAGGGACACTGAAGCTTTCTTT. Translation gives CSVDRGRERDTEAFF.

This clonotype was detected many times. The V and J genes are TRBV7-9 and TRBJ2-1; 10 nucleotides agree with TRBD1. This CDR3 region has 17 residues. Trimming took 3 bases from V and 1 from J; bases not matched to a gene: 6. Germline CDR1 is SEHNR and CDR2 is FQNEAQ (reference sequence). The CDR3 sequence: CASSFRQGARSYNEQFF. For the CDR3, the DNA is TGTGCCAGCAGCTTCAGACAGGGGGCGAGATCCTACAATGAGCAGTTCTTC.

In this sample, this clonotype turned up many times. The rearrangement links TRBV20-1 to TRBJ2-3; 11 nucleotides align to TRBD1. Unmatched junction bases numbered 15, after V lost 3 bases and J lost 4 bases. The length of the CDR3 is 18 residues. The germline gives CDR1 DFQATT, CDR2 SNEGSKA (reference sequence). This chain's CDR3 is CSASGQGAKTAKADTQYF. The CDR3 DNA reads TGCAGTGCTAGCGGACAGGGGGCGAAGACGGCTAAGGCAGATACGCAGTATTTT.

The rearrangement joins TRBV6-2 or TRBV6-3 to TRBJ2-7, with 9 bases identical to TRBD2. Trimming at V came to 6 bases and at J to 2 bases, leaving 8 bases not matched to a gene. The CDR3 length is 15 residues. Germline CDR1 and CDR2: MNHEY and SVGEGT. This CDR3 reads CASSLSGRGAYEQYF. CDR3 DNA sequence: TGTGCCAGCAGCCTTAGCGGGAGAGGAGCCTACGAGCAGTACTTC.

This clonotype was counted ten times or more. The DNA of the CDR3 is TGTGCTAGTGGGACGGGACACTCGAACACTGAAGCTTTCTTT. Protein sequence: CASGTGHSNTEAFF. The gene calls are TRBV12-5 and TRBJ1-1; tentatively, D is TRBD1 (6 bases). V lost 6 bases to trimming and J lost 1 base, with 12 bases between them. Germline CDR1 and CDR2: LGHNT and FRNRAP. The CDR3 spans 14 residues. The variable domain in full, with the rest retrieved from reference TRBV12-5 and TRBJ1-1, is DARVTQTPRHKVTEMGQEVTMRCQPILGHNTVFWYRQTMMQGLELLAYFRNRAPLDDSGMPKDRFSAEMPDATLATLKIQPSEPRDSAVYFCASGTGHSNTEAFFGQGTRLTVV.

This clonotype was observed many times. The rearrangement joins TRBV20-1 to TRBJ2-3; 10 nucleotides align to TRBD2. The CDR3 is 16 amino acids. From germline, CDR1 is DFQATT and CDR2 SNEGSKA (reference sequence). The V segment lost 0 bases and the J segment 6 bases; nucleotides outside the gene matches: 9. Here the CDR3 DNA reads TGCAGTGCTAGAGATCGACTAGCGGGTTCTTTGGATACGCAGTATTTT. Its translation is CSARDRLAGSLDTQYF.

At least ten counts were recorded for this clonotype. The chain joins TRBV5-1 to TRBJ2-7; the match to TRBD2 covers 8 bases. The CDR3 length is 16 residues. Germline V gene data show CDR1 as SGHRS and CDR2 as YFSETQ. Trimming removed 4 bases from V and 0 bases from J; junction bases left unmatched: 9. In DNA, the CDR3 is TGCGCCAGCAGCCCCCAAACGGGGGGGGCCTCCTACGAGCAGTACTTC. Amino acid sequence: CASSPQTGGASYEQYF.

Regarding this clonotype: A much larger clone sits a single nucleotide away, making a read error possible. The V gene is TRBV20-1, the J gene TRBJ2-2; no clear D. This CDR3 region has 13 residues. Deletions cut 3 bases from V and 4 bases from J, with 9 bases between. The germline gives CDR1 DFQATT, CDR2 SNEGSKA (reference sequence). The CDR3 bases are TGCAGTGCTAGCGAACTTCCCACCGGGGAGCTGTTTTTT. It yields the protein CSASELPTGELFF.

The CDR3 sequence is CASNPRLALGADTQYF. CDR3 in DNA: TGTGCCAGCAATCCGAGACTAGCTCTCGGGGCAGATACGCAGTATTTT. The J gene is TRBJ2-3, the V gene TRBV28, with TRBD2 matching 7 bases. Trimming took 7 bases from V and 4 from J; bases not matched to a gene: 14. The CDR3 consists of 16 residues. Per germline, CDR1 MDHEN and CDR2 SYDVKM.

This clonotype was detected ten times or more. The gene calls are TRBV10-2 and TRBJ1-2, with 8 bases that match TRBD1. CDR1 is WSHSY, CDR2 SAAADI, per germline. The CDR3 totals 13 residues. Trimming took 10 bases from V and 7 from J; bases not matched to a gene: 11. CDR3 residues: CATSQDRESGYTF. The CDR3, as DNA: TGCGCCACCTCCCAGGACAGGGAATCTGGCTACACCTTC.

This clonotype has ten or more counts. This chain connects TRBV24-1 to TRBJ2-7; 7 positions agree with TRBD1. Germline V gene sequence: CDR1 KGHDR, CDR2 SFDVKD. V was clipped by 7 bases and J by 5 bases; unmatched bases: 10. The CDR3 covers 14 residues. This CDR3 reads CATSKDARGNEQYF. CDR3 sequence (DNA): TGTGCCACCAGCAAAGACGCCAGGGGGAACGAGCAGTACTTC.

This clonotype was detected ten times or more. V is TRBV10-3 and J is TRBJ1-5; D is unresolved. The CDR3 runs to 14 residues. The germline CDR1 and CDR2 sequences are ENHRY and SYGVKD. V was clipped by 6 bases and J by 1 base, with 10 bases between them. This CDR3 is CAIREGLSNQPQHF. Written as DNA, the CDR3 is TGTGCCATCAGAGAAGGCCTAAGCAATCAGCCCCAGCATTTT.

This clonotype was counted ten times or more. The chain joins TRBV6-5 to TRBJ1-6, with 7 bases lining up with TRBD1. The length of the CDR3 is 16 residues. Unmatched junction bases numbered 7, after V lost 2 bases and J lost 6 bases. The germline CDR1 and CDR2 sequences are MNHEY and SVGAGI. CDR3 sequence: CASSYGLGQVNSPLHF. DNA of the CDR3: TGTGCCAGCAGTTACGGCCTAGGACAGGTTAATTCACCCCTCCACTTT.

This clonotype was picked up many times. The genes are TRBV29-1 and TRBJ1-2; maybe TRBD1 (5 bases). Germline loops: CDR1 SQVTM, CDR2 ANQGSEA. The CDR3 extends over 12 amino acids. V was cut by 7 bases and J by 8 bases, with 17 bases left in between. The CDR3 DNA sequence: TGCAGCGCCCGGGGCCCGGTTAGAGGCTACACCTTC. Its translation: CSARGPVRGYTF.

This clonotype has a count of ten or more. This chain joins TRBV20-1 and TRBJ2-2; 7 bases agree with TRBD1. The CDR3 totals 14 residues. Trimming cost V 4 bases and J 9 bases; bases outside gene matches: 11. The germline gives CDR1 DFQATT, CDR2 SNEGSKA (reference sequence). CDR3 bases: TGCAGTGCTACCTCTACAGGGGTGGGCCGGGAGCTGTTTTTT. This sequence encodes CSATSTGVGRELFF.

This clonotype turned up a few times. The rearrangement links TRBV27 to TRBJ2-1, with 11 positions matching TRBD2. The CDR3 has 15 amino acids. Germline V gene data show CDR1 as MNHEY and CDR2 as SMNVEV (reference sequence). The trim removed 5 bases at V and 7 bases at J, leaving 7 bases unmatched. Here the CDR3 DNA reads TGTGCCAGCAGTCTTAGCGGGAGGGCCTTTAATGAGCAGTTCTTC. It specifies CASSLSGRAFNEQFF.

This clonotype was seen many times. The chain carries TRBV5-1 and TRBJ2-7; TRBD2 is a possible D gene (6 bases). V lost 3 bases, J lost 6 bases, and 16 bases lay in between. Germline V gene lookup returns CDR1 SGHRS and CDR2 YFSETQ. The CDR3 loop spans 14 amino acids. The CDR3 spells CASSSSSDWSEQYF. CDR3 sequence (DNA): TGCGCCAGCAGCTCCTCTAGCGACTGGAGCGAGCAGTACTTC.

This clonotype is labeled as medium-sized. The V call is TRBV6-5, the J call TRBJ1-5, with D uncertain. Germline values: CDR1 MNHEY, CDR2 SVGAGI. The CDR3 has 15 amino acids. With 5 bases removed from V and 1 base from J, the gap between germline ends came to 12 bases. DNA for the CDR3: TGTGCCAGCAGTCCCCGAAGTGGGAGCAATCAGCCCCAGCATTTT. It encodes CASSPRSGSNQPQHF.